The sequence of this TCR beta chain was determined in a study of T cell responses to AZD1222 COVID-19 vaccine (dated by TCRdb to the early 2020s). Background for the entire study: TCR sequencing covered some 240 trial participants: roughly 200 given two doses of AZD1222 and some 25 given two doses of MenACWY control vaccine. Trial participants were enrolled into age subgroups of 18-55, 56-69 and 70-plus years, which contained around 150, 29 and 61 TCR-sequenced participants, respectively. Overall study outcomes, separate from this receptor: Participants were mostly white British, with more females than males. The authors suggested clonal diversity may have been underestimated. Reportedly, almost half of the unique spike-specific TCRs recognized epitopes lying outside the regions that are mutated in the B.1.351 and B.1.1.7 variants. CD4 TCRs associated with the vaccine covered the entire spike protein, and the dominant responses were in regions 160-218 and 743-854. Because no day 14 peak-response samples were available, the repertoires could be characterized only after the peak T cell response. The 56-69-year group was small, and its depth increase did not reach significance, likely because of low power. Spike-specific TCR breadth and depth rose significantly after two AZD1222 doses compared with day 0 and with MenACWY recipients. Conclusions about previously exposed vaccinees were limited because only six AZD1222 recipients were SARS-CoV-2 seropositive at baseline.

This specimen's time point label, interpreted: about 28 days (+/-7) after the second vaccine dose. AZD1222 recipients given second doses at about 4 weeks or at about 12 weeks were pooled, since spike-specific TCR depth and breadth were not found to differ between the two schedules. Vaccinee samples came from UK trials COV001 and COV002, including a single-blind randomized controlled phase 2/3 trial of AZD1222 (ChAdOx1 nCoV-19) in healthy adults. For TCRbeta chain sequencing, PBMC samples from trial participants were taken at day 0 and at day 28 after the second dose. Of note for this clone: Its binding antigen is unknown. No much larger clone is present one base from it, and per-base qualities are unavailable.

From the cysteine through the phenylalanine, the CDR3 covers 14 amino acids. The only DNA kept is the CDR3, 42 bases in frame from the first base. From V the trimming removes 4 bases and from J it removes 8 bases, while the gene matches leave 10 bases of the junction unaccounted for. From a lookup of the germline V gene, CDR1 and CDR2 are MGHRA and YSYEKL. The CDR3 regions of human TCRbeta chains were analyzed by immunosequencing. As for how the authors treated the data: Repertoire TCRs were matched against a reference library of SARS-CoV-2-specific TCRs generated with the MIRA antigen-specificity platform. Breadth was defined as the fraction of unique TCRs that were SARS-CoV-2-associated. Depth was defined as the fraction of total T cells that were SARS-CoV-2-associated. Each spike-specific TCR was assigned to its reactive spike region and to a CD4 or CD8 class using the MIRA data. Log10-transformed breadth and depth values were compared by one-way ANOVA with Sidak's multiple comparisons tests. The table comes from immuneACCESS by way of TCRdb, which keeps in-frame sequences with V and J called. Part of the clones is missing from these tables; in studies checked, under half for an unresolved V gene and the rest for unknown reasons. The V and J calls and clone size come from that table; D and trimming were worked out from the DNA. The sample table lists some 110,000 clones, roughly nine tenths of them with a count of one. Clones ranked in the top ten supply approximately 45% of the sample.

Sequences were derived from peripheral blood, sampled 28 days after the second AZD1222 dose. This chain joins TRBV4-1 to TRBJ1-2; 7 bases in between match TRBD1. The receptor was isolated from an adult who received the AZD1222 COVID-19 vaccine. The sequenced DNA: TGCGCCAGCAGCCTCCAGGGGGGATTAGAGGGCTACACCTTC. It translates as CASSLQGGLEGYTF.